This T cell receptor beta chain was documented in a study of T cell responses to AZD1222 COVID-19 vaccine. Generated by immunoSEQ multiplex PCR, the TCRdb table keeps only in-frame clones and is missing some. The table records 130,000 or so clones, about 93% of them present only once. The germline V and J ends were trimmed by 3 bases and 3 bases, with 6 bases remaining between them. The germline CDR1 and CDR2 sequences are SGHNT and YENEEA. The CDR3 extends over 12 amino acids. The rearrangement joins TRBV11-3 to TRBJ2-7; D remains unclear. This sequence was found in an adult in good health. The sequences come from peripheral blood, collected on day 0 of AZD1222 vaccination. This CDR3 is CASSFNGYEQYF. The CDR3 DNA is TGTGCCAGCAGCTTCAACGGCTACGAGCAGTACTTC.